In its sample, the clone carrying this T cell receptor (beta chain) was seen many times. Through a sample-barcoded 5' primer and a J-beta primer mix, a second PCR was run for roughly 6 to 12 cycles. TCRdb ran MiXCR on the 5' RACE reads and lists one entry per CDR3 protein. The sample consists of some 700,000 distinct CDR3 sequences, roughly 44% of them appearing once. J gave up 3 bases and V 5 bases, and 7 bases lay outside the gene matches. CDR3 length: 15 residues. CDR1 is MNHEY and CDR2 is SVGAGI in the germline V gene. This sample was included in a study of blood T cells in healthy people across ages.

The TCR originated in a woman between 55 and 75 years old in good health. The V and J genes are TRBV6-5 and TRBJ2-7, with TRBD2 identical over 10 bases. What was sequenced was blood. The CDR3 region has the DNA TGTGCCAGCAGTCGAAAGCGGGAGGGCATCTACGAGCAGTACTTC. The encoded protein is CASSRKREGIYEQYF.